These 22 T cell receptor beta chains came from one sample sequenced in a study of blood T cell repertoires in COVID-19. Clones were sequenced by immunoSEQ multiplex PCR, and TCRdb holds only the in-frame ones, with some missing. This table has approximately 200,000 clones, about four fifths appearing once. Material for sequencing was PBMCs or T cells enriched from blood (not recorded which). Receptor source: a woman in her 30s who had recovered from COVID-19.

This sequence joins TRBV25-1 and TRBJ2-1, with 10 bases identical to TRBD1. This CDR3 region has 17 residues. Germline assignment: CDR1 MGHDK and CDR2 SYGVNS. Losses at the gene ends were 3 bases for V and 4 bases for J; bases not matched to a gene: 9. The CDR3 is CASSDTPGQGFYNEQFF. CDR3 coding DNA: TGTGCCAGCAGTGACACCCCGGGACAGGGGTTTTACAATGAGCAGTTCTTC.

The chain couples TRBV4-2 to TRBJ2-3; D not certain. Germline-derived CDR1 and CDR2 are LGHNA and YNFKEQ. The V end was cut by 4 bases, the J end by 2 bases, with 13 bases between. The CDR3 is made up of 15 amino acids. Here the CDR3 DNA reads TGTGCCAGCAGCCCCCAACTACGACCCACAGATACGCAGTATTTT. It translates to CASSPQLRPTDTQYF.

The J gene is TRBJ1-5, the V gene TRBV11-2; no clear D. CDR1 and CDR2 (germline): SGHAT, FQNNGV. The germline V and J ends were trimmed by 0 bases and 4 bases, with 19 bases remaining between them. The CDR3 runs 18 residues. The CDR3: CASSLDRRRVRKNQPQHF. DNA for the CDR3: TGTGCCAGCAGCTTAGATCGAAGGAGGGTTAGGAAAAATCAGCCCCAGCATTTT.

The V and J genes are TRBV27 and TRBJ2-3, with TRBD2 matching 7 bases. The V and J ends lost 2 bases and 4 bases, in that order; junction bases with no gene match: 9. The CDR3 consists of 16 residues. Germline V gives CDR1 MNHEY, CDR2 SMNVEV (reference sequence). The CDR3 bases are TGTGCCAGCAGTTTACGAGGGAGGGCCAGTGCAGATACGCAGTATTTT. Protein sequence: CASSLRGRASADTQYF.

The chain recombines TRBV12-3 or TRBV12-4 with TRBJ2-3, with D unresolved. V lost 8 bases to trimming and J lost 3 bases, with 6 bases between them. The CDR3 is 11 residues long. In DNA form, the CDR3 reads TGTGCCAGCGGAGAGACAGATACGCAGTATTTT. Protein sequence: CASGETDTQYF.

The chain links TRBV5-4 to TRBJ1-6, with TRBD1 matching over 8 bases. Germline-derived CDR1 and CDR2 are SGHNT and YYREEE (reference sequence). J lost 0 bases, V lost 4 bases, and 9 bases had no gene match. CDR3 length equals 18 residues. The DNA of the CDR3 is TGTGCCAGCAGCCCAGGTCAGGGGGCGAGCTCCTATAATTCACCCCTCCACTTT. Protein: CASSPGQGASSYNSPLHF.

The J gene is TRBJ2-1, the V gene TRBV3-1 (or the pseudogene TRBV3-2); TRBD2 agrees at 8 bases. CDR1 LGHDT and CDR2 YNNKEL come from the germline V gene (reference sequence). This CDR3 is built from 17 residues. V trimming: 0 bases; J trimming: 4 bases; junction bases outside the gene matches: 8. CDR3 in amino acids: CASSQDIGAGGYNEQFF. CDR3 coding DNA: TGTGCCAGCAGCCAAGATATTGGCGCGGGGGGATACAATGAGCAGTTCTTC.

As DNA, the CDR3 is TGCGCCAGCAGCTCGGGACTAGCGGGGGGCCAAGAGACCCAGTACTTC. This codes for CASSSGLAGGQETQYF. The V call is TRBV5-1, the J call TRBJ2-5; 15 bases line up with TRBD2. Germline CDR1 is SGHRS and CDR2 is YFSETQ. V shed 3 bases, J shed 1 base, and the junction held 1 base outside the gene matches. The CDR3 loop spans 16 amino acids.

In its sample, this clone was seen once. The chain has TRBV15 and TRBJ2-1; the D gene is possibly TRBD2 (6 bases). This CDR3 is built from 14 residues. Trimming took 4 bases from V and 6 from J, leaving 13 bases between them. CDR1 LNHNV and CDR2 YYDKDF come from the germline V gene (reference sequence). CDR3 protein: CATSIGGASNEQFF. CDR3 coding DNA: TGTGCCACCAGCATAGGAGGGGCCAGCAATGAGCAGTTCTTC.

V usage is TRBV5-1 and J usage is TRBJ2-7, with TRBD2 matching 7 bases. This CDR3 contains 14 residues. V lost 0 bases to trimming and J lost 5 bases; unmatched junction nucleotides: 5. Germline assignment: CDR1 SGHRS and CDR2 YFSETQ. DNA for the CDR3: TGCGCCAGCAGCTTGGCGGGGGGAACCCACGAGCAGTACGTC. Translated: CASSLAGGTHEQYV.

This sequence joins TRBV28 and TRBJ1-1; the D gene is possibly TRBD1 (5 bases). The germline V gene encodes CDR1 MDHEN and CDR2 SYDVKM. This CDR3 has 14 amino acids. V lost 3 bases to trimming and J lost 7 bases, with 15 bases between them. CDR3 nucleotide sequence: TGTGCCAGCAGTTTGGGTCCCCCAGGGCGTGAAGCTTTCTTT. Translated: CASSLGPPGREAFF.

This rearrangement joins TRBV4-1 to TRBJ1-1; 9 bases match TRBD1. The V gene's germline CDR1 is MGHRA and CDR2 YSYEKL. The CDR3 extends over 14 amino acids. Trimming took 1 base from V and 3 from J; bases not matched to a gene: 0. The CDR3: CASSQGDRDTEAFF. The CDR3 DNA follows: TGCGCCAGCAGCCAAGGGGACAGGGACACTGAAGCTTTCTTT.

The DNA of the CDR3 is TGTGCCAGCAGCCAAGCGGTGGGGGGGGAGACCCAGTACTTC. This codes for CASSQAVGGETQYF. J is TRBJ2-5 and V is TRBV3-1 (or the pseudogene TRBV3-2); 7 bases match TRBD2. The CDR3 length is 14 residues. From germline, CDR1 is LGHDT and CDR2 YNNKEL (reference sequence). V lost 1 base to trimming and J lost 5 bases; unmatched junction nucleotides: 4.

V gene TRBV14 combines with J gene TRBJ2-1; possible D gene TRBD2, 5 bases. V dropped 4 bases and J dropped 8 bases, with 6 bases sitting between them. The CDR3 is made up of 11 amino acids. CDR1 is SGHDN, CDR2 FVKESK, per germline. CDR3 protein: CASSLRDEQFF. DNA of the CDR3: TGTGCCAGCAGCCTGAGGGATGAGCAGTTCTTC.

The chain couples TRBV9 to TRBJ2-3; maybe TRBD2 (6 bases). The CDR3 spans 17 residues. V was shortened by 4 bases and J by 4 bases, with 22 bases between the two germline ends. The germline V gene has CDR1 SGDLS and CDR2 YYNGEE. Here the CDR3 DNA reads TGTGCCAGCAGCTCCCGCTCGAGGGCTGGAGGGGCAGATACGCAGTATTTT. This encodes CASSSRSRAGGADTQYF.

V usage is TRBV29-1 and J usage is TRBJ2-1, with TRBD1 identical over 7 bases. The germline gives CDR1 SQVTM, CDR2 ANQGSEA. The CDR3 is made up of 14 amino acids. V gave up 4 bases and J gave up 9 bases; unmatched junction bases: 12. CDR3 amino acids: CSVAPGQPRGEQFF. CDR3 nucleotides: TGCAGCGTTGCCCCGGGACAGCCCCGCGGTGAGCAGTTCTTC.

V usage is TRBV28 and J usage is TRBJ2-2; the D gene is possibly TRBD2 (5 bases). Trimming removed 2 bases from V and 5 bases from J, with 12 bases in between. CDR3 length equals 15 residues. The V gene's germline CDR1 is MDHEN and CDR2 SYDVKM. The CDR3 sequence is CASSLRGLRTGELFF. Here the CDR3 DNA reads TGTGCCAGCAGTTTACGGGGTTTGCGGACCGGGGAGCTGTTTTTT.

J is TRBJ2-5 and V is TRBV5-1; TRBD2 agrees at 8 bases. V dropped 1 base and J dropped 0; count of bases not matched to a gene: 5. CDR3 size: 16 residues. Germline V gene lookup returns CDR1 SGHRS and CDR2 YFSETQ. The CDR3 DNA follows: TGCGCCAGCAGCTTGAGAGCAGCGGGGGACCAAGAGACCCAGTACTTC. As protein: CASSLRAAGDQETQYF.

The chain combines TRBV13 with TRBJ1-4, with 11 bases fitting TRBD1. This CDR3 has 15 amino acids. V dropped 3 bases and J dropped 15; count of bases not matched to a gene: 12. Germline CDR1 and CDR2: PRHDT and FYEKMQ (reference sequence). CDR3 amino acids: CASSLRDRGDRELFF. The CDR3 nucleotides are TGTGCCAGCAGCTTGAGGGACAGGGGGGACCGGGAGTTGTTTTTT.

V usage is TRBV9 and J usage is TRBJ1-2; D not certain. V gave up 4 bases and J gave up 3 bases, with 16 bases separating them. The CDR3 is 15 amino acids. From germline, CDR1 is SGDLS and CDR2 YYNGEE. CDR3 sequence (DNA): TGTGCCAGCAGCCCCGGGATAGAGGGCTACTATGGCTACACCTTC. This translates into CASSPGIEGYYGYTF.

This chain links TRBV27 with TRBJ2-5, with TRBD1 matching 10 bases. The CDR3 length is 16 residues. Trimming took 6 bases from V and 4 from J; bases not matched to a gene: 11. CDR1 is MNHEY, CDR2 SMNVEV, per germline (reference sequence). The DNA for the CDR3 is TGTGCCAGCAGACCGGGACAGGGGTCCCCCGGAGAGACCCAGTACTTC. The encoded protein is CASRPGQGSPGETQYF.

J is TRBJ1-1 and V is TRBV28; 7 bases are a match to TRBD1. With V trimmed by 2 bases and J by 6 bases, 21 bases remained unmatched. Germline V gene data show CDR1 as MDHEN and CDR2 as SYDVKM. This CDR3 comprises 19 residues. CDR3 coding DNA: TGTGCCAGCAGTTTAGTCAGGGGGGTAAAGTATAGATTAATCTCTGAAGCTTTCTTT. Translating it yields CASSLVRGVKYRLISEAFF.